Listed below are T cell receptor beta chains from one sample, sequenced in a study of Ad26.COV2.S vaccination and SARS-CoV-2 variants. The table came from immunoSEQ multiplex PCR; TCRdb's copy has only in-frame clones and leaves some out. The data show roughly 700,000 clones, around 89% seen once. This sample comprised peripheral blood, obtained in a trial of Ad26.COV2.S vaccine versus placebo. The receptors were sampled from a person between 18 and 65 years old who received the Ad26.COV2.S COVID-19 vaccine or a placebo. Each CDR3 is given with its conserved first and last residue. D genes are given only for firm matches. Expanded clones get a size class; other rows say once, few or many, or leave the size out.

clone_size | j_call | d_call | v_call | cdr3_aa | cdr3_nt
NA | TRBJ1-2 | NA | TRBV10-3 | CAARQLLNYGYTF | TGTGCCGCCCGACAGCTCCTTAACTATGGCTACACCTTC
NA | TRBJ2-1 | TRBD1 | TRBV3-1/TRBV3-2 | CASSQATGEPTQRNEQFF | TGTGCCAGCAGCCAAGCGACAGGGGAACCGACTCAACGGAATGAGCAGTTCTTC
many | TRBJ2-7 | NA | TRBV6-2/TRBV6-3 | CASSYSPDTSYEQYF | TGTGCCAGCAGTTACTCGCCCGATACCTCCTACGAGCAGTACTTC
NA | TRBJ2-1 | NA | TRBV24-1 | CATSSGSPNNEQFF | TGTGCCACCAGCAGTGGGTCCCCCAACAATGAGCAGTTCTTC
NA | TRBJ2-2 | TRBD1 | TRBV9 | CASSVLQGTPTGELFF | TGTGCCAGCAGCGTCCTACAGGGGACCCCCACCGGGGAGCTGTTTTTT
NA | TRBJ2-7 | TRBD2 | TRBV7-8 | CASSPRGRDPYEQYF | TGTGCCAGCAGCCCCCGAGGGAGGGATCCCTACGAGCAGTACTTC
NA | TRBJ1-1 | TRBD1 | TRBV5-1 | CASSHGQGKGMNTEAFF | TGCGCCAGCAGTCATGGACAGGGGAAGGGGATGAACACTGAAGCTTTCTTT
NA | TRBJ1-4 | NA | TRBV5-5 | CASSPPRVNEKLFF | TGTGCCAGCAGCCCCCCAAGGGTCAATGAAAAACTGTTTTTT
NA | TRBJ1-1 | NA | TRBV2 | CASLRSYAAEAFF | TGTGCCAGCTTGAGATCGTACGCAGCTGAAGCTTTCTTT
NA | TRBJ2-7 | NA | TRBV19 | CASSTVVGVYEQYF | TGTGCCAGTAGTACCGTGGTTGGTGTCTACGAGCAGTACTTC
NA | TRBJ1-2 | TRBD1 | TRBV27 | CASSPRDRGGDGYTF | TGTGCCAGCAGTCCTCGGGACAGGGGAGGGGATGGCTACACCTTC
NA | TRBJ1-2 | NA | TRBV11-2 | CASSFPMGAGGYTF | TGTGCCAGCAGCTTCCCGATGGGGGCCGGTGGCTACACCTTC
NA | TRBJ2-1 | TRBD2 | TRBV5-6 | CASSWGGQQFF | TGTGCCAGCAGTTGGGGAGGGCAGCAGTTCTTC
NA | TRBJ1-2 | NA | TRBV6-6 | CATTRGGWDYGYTF | TGTGCCACCACGAGAGGGGGATGGGACTATGGCTACACCTTC
NA | TRBJ1-3 | NA | TRBV18 | CASSPPARGRSSGNTIYF | TGTGCCAGCTCACCACCGGCGCGGGGCCGGAGCTCTGGAAACACCATATATTTT
NA | TRBJ2-5 | NA | TRBV20-1 | CSANFGETQYF | TGCAGTGCTAATTTTGGTGAGACCCAGTACTTC
NA | TRBJ1-4 | NA | TRBV18 | CASSAALANEKLFF | TGTGCCAGCTCAGCAGCACTCGCCAATGAAAAACTGTTTTTT
NA | TRBJ1-5 | NA | TRBV6-5 | CASGRDSRNQPQHF | TGTGCCAGCGGACGGGACTCCCGAAATCAGCCCCAGCATTTT
once | TRBJ1-2 | NA | TRBV29-1 | CSAQTGLDYGYTF | TGCAGCGCCCAAACGGGGCTTGACTATGGCTACACCTTC
NA | TRBJ2-7 | NA | TRBV7-9 | CASTQGSMNEQYF | TGTGCCAGCACCCAGGGGTCCATGAACGAGCAGTACTTC
NA | TRBJ1-5 | TRBD1 | TRBV6-5 | CASRTGGEGQPQHF | TGTGCCAGCAGGACAGGGGGCGAGGGACAGCCCCAGCATTTT
NA | TRBJ1-1 | NA | TRBV5-4 | CASSLGSRMNTEAFF | TGTGCCAGCAGCTTGGGTTCGCGGATGAACACTGAAGCTTTCTTT
NA | TRBJ2-7 | NA | TRBV18 | CASSPPESGRYEQYF | TGTGCCAGCTCACCACCTGAGTCGGGGCGATACGAGCAGTACTTC
NA | TRBJ2-7 | TRBD1 | TRBV19 | CASSSPGDRYEQYF | TGTGCCAGTAGTTCGCCAGGGGACAGATACGAGCAGTACTTC
NA | TRBJ1-2 | NA | TRBV7-8 | CASSSLGVRGYTF | TGTGCCAGCAGCTCCTTAGGGGTTCGTGGCTACACCTTC
NA | TRBJ2-3 | TRBD2 | TRBV18 | CASSPYSGREDTQYF | TGTGCCAGCTCACCTTATAGCGGGAGGGAGGATACGCAGTATTTT
NA | TRBJ2-3 | TRBD1 | TRBV11-3 | CASSARQGSDTDTQYF | TGTGCCAGCAGCGCTCGACAGGGTTCAGACACAGATACGCAGTATTTT
NA | TRBJ2-2 | NA | TRBV7-9 | CASSSLLDSPTGELFF | TGTGCCAGCAGCTCCCTCCTCGACAGCCCAACCGGGGAGCTGTTTTTT